This is a list of T cell receptor beta chains from one sample in a study of T cells after yellow fever vaccination. TCRdb reprocessed the 5' RACE reads via MiXCR and lists one record per CDR3 protein. The top ten clones hold more than 15% of a sample with around 350,000 distinct CDR3 sequences, around 10% of them seen once. Source: PBMCs, taken on the day of the first yellow fever vaccination. Every receptor here comes from a man aged 18 to 35 who received the YFV17D yellow fever vaccine. Each CDR3 is given with its conserved first and last residue. Fields, in order: J gene, V gene, clone size, CDR3 protein. Size is omitted from some rows. Given values are once, few, many or a class for expanded clones.

J: TRBJ1-2; V: TRBV3-1; size: NA; CDR3: CASSQKDSYGYTF
J: TRBJ1-1; V: TRBV5-1; size: many; CDR3: CASSLGQSTEAFF
J: TRBJ2-2; V: TRBV10-3; size: NA; CDR3: CAISESGTSTGELFF
J: TRBJ2-3; V: TRBV7-2; size: few; CDR3: CASSLLRRTDTQYF
J: TRBJ1-3; V: TRBV14; size: many; CDR3: CASSRGSGNTIYF
J: TRBJ2-1; V: TRBV29-1; size: NA; CDR3: CSVGGLTSPPFF
J: TRBJ1-2; V: TRBV4-1; size: many; CDR3: CASSQGGVYYGYTF
J: TRBJ1-2; V: TRBV5-1; size: many; CDR3: CASSLDGANYGYTF
J: TRBJ1-5; V: TRBV15; size: many; CDR3: CATSRNVRQAQHF
J: TRBJ1-2; V: TRBV6-2/TRBV6-3; size: NA; CDR3: CASSYDGGSYGYTF
J: TRBJ2-6; V: TRBV10-3; size: few; CDR3: CAISPGASGANVLTF
J: TRBJ1-2; V: TRBV20-1; size: NA; CDR3: CSASPAPMPF
J: TRBJ1-2; V: TRBV15; size: NA; CDR3: CATSRDTAQLIYGYTF
J: TRBJ2-1; V: TRBV29-1; size: NA; CDR3: CSGVGGNRYNEQFF
J: TRBJ2-1; V: TRBV24-1; size: NA; CDR3: CATSDEGEKHEQFF